The 32 T cell receptor beta chains given below trace back to one sample, sequenced in a study of blood T cells in healthy people across ages. A J-beta primer mix and a sample-barcoded 5' primer were used in a second PCR of roughly 6 to 11 cycles. One entry per CDR3 protein results from TCRdb running MiXCR on the 5' RACE reads. The table records 650,000 to 700,000 distinct CDR3 sequences, more than 45% of them present only once. What was sequenced was blood. The receptors come from a woman older than 75 in good health.

About this clonotype itself: With a much larger clone just one base away, this may be a read error. The chain couples TRBV12-5 to TRBJ2-1; 10 positions match TRBD2. Germline values: CDR1 LGHNT, CDR2 FRNRAP. V dropped 7 bases and J dropped 6; count of bases not matched to a gene: 9. The CDR3 loop spans 15 amino acids. The CDR3 DNA reads TGTGCTAGTGCCCCCCCTAGCGGGAGCACCAATGAGCAGTTCTTC. It codes for CASAPPSGSTNEQFF.

This clonotype was seen just once. The V and J genes are TRBV20-1 and TRBJ2-1; no firm D call. The CDR3 has 16 residues. Trimming stripped 0 bases from V and 2 bases from J, with 14 bases between. CDR1 and CDR2 from the germline V gene are DFQATT and SNEGSKA (reference sequence). CDR3 residues: CSARDPAARAYNEQFF. CDR3 coding DNA: TGCAGTGCTAGAGATCCGGCAGCTAGAGCCTACAATGAGCAGTTCTTC.

For this clonotype: This could be a read error, since a much larger clone is one nucleotide away. The chain uses TRBV29-1 and TRBJ1-2, with D tentatively TRBD1 (5 bases). V shed 4 bases and J shed 0 bases, with 15 bases lying between them. This CDR3 has 15 residues. Looked up from germline, CDR1 is SQVTM and CDR2 is ANQGSEA. The CDR3: CSVVSSMGPNYGYTF. The CDR3 DNA follows: TGCAGCGTTGTCTCTTCGATGGGGCCTAACTATGGCTACACCTTC.

This chain connects TRBV7-9 to TRBJ1-5; possibly TRBD1 for D (5 bases). Germline V gene data show CDR1 as SEHNR and CDR2 as FQNEAQ (reference sequence). The V end was cut by 1 base, the J end by 7 bases, with 11 bases between. The CDR3 has 14 residues. The CDR3 coding sequence is TGTGCCAGCAGCTTAGGGGGGATGGACCAGCCCCAGCATTTT. This gives the protein CASSLGGMDQPQHF.

J is TRBJ2-1 and V is TRBV20-1; D unclear. Trimming took off 0 bases at V and 0 bases at J, with 6 bases between the two ends. The germline V gene encodes CDR1 DFQATT and CDR2 SNEGSKA (reference sequence). CDR3 length: 14 amino acids. The CDR3 DNA reads as TGCAGTGCTAGAGATCGGGTCTCCTACAATGAGCAGTTCTTC. Translation: CSARDRVSYNEQFF.

The chain joins TRBV20-1 to TRBJ1-1; unclear D gene. Germline CDR1 is DFQATT and CDR2 is SNEGSKA (reference sequence). The V end lost 2 bases, the J end lost 7 bases, and 8 bases lay between the germline ends. The CDR3 extends over 11 amino acids. The CDR3 DNA reads as TGCAGTGCTAGAACCAAACTTGAAGCTTTCTTT. Protein sequence: CSARTKLEAFF.

The J gene is TRBJ1-2, the V gene TRBV27; no firm D call. The CDR3 extends over 14 amino acids. V was trimmed by 7 bases and J by 4 bases, leaving 16 bases between them. Germline loops: CDR1 MNHEY, CDR2 SMNVEV (reference sequence). The CDR3 here is CASKQGPGAYGYTF. The DNA for the CDR3 is TGTGCCAGCAAACAAGGCCCAGGCGCCTATGGCTACACCTTC.

This clonotype came up many times. The J gene is TRBJ1-2, the V gene TRBV20-1; D is unresolved. The V end was cut by 4 bases, the J end by 5 bases, with 29 bases between. The CDR3 is made up of 18 amino acids. Germline-derived CDR1 and CDR2 are DFQATT and SNEGSKA (reference sequence). In DNA, the CDR3 is TGCAGTGCTATGGTGTCTAAGGGATCTCGGCGCGTGCCTTATGGCTACACCTTC. This encodes CSAMVSKGSRRVPYGYTF.

The chain couples TRBV20-1 to TRBJ2-7, with 10 bases aligning to TRBD2. The J call may be wrong; the DNA end is better matched by TRBJ2-5. This CDR3 has 15 amino acids. Germline lookup yields CDR1 DFQATT and CDR2 SNEGSKA (reference sequence). Here the CDR3 reads CSARDASGSRETQYF. The CDR3 DNA follows: TGCAGTGCTAGAGATGCTAGCGGGAGTAGAGAGACCCAGTACTTC.

A word on this clonotype: A read error is possible here, since a much larger clone lies one base away. J is TRBJ2-7 and V is TRBV2, with 8 bases fitting TRBD1. CDR3 length equals 12 residues. The V gene end was trimmed by 8 bases and the J gene end by 5 bases; junction bases not matched to a gene: 5. Germline CDR1 reads SNHLY; CDR2 reads FYNNEI. The CDR3 DNA reads TGTGCCAGCGGGACAGGTTTTCACGAGCAGTACTTC. Its protein is CASGTGFHEQYF.

A note on this clonotype: Just one base apart from a much larger clone, this may be a read error. The chain links TRBV6-5 to TRBJ2-1; D remains ambiguous. Germline loops: CDR1 MNHEY, CDR2 SVGAGI. The CDR3 spans 15 residues. The CDR3, as DNA: TGTGCCAGCACTTACTCGATTCTGGCTCCCAATGAGCAGTTCTTC. Protein product: CASTYSILAPNEQFF.

The CDR3 loop reads CASSAGARGQHF. The DNA for the CDR3 is TGTGCCAGCAGTGCAGGGGCCCGGGGCCAGCATTTT. This chain links TRBV2 with TRBJ1-5; TRBD1 is a possible D gene (6 bases). The CDR3 length is 12 residues. From germline, CDR1 is SNHLY and CDR2 FYNNEI. Deletions cut 4 bases from V and 12 bases from J, with 13 bases between.

The table lists this clonotype with a few counts. The chain has TRBV20-1 and TRBJ1-5; D is perhaps TRBD1 (5 bases). The CDR3 has 12 amino acids. Trimming took off 4 bases at V and 3 bases at J, with 7 bases between the two ends. Germline assignment: CDR1 DFQATT and CDR2 SNEGSKA (reference sequence). The CDR3 sequence: CSATGANQPQHF. In DNA form, the CDR3 reads TGCAGTGCTACCGGGGCCAATCAGCCCCAGCATTTT.

This clonotype was seen a few times. The J gene is TRBJ2-3, the V gene TRBV2; D is undetermined. V was shortened by 8 bases and J by 6 bases, with 15 bases between the two germline ends. The CDR3 extends over 13 amino acids. CDR1 is SNHLY and CDR2 is FYNNEI in the germline V gene. The DNA for the CDR3 is TGTGCCAGCCGTAGTCACTCACGGGATACGCAGTATTTT. Its protein product is CASRSHSRDTQYF.

This clonotype appeared many times. The J gene is TRBJ2-5, the V gene TRBV4-1, with 15 bases identical to TRBD2. This CDR3 has 17 residues. V gave up 4 bases and J gave up 4 bases; unmatched junction bases: 7. In germline, CDR1 is MGHRA, CDR2 YSYEKL. CDR3 amino acids: CASSPGLAGGAGETQYF. For the CDR3, the DNA is TGCGCCAGCAGCCCTGGACTAGCGGGAGGGGCTGGAGAGACCCAGTACTTC.

Worth noting for this clonotype: This may be a read error, as it is one base from a much larger clone. V usage is TRBV20-1 and J usage is TRBJ1-4; D remains ambiguous. Germline-derived CDR1 and CDR2 are DFQATT and SNEGSKA (reference sequence). The CDR3 has 14 amino acids. Between the trimmed V and J ends, which lost 7 bases and 7 bases, there was a span of 19 bases. The CDR3 here is CSVSPKVLGEKLFF. Here the CDR3 DNA reads TGCAGTGTTTCCCCCAAGGTGTTAGGTGAAAAACTGTTTTTT.

This clonotype was counted at least ten times. The chain recombines TRBV29-1 with TRBJ2-5, with 8 positions matching TRBD1. Trimming took 0 bases from V and 0 from J; bases not matched to a gene: 3. The CDR3 runs 15 residues. Germline CDR1 reads SQVTM; CDR2 reads ANQGSEA. The CDR3: CSVEDGDRYQETQYF. In DNA form, the CDR3 reads TGCAGCGTTGAAGATGGGGACAGGTACCAAGAGACCCAGTACTTC.

About this clonotype: A single base separates this from a much larger clone, so it may be a read error. The chain joins TRBV4-2 to TRBJ2-3; D is undetermined. Germline V gene lookup returns CDR1 LGHNA and CDR2 YNFKEQ. V shed 1 base and J shed 4 bases, with 12 bases lying between them. This CDR3 has 15 amino acids. The CDR3 sequence is CASSQGWERADTQYF. For the CDR3, the DNA is TGTGCCAGCAGCCAAGGGTGGGAACGCGCAGATACGCAGTATTTT.

This clonotype was recorded many times. V is TRBV7-9 and J is TRBJ1-2; 8 nucleotides match TRBD1. In germline, CDR1 is SEHNR, CDR2 FQNEAQ (reference sequence). The CDR3 runs to 14 residues. The junction had 7 bases not matched to a gene; V was cut back by 5 bases and J by 5 bases. The CDR3 nucleotides are TGTGCCAGCAGCCGGACGGACAGGGCTTATGGCTACACCTTC. Amino acids: CASSRTDRAYGYTF.

As concerns this clonotype: Possible read error: a much larger clone is one base away. The chain recombines TRBV12-3 or TRBV12-4 with TRBJ2-1; 7 nucleotides line up with TRBD2. This CDR3 is 15 amino acids long. V was clipped by 1 base and J by 9 bases; unmatched bases: 9. The CDR3 loop is CASSLVGGPKSEQFF. CDR3 sequence (DNA): TGTGCCAGCAGTTTAGTGGGAGGGCCTAAGAGTGAGCAGTTCTTC.

This chain connects TRBV24-1 to TRBJ2-4; 7 bases match TRBD2. Germline trimming cut 3 bases from V and 13 bases from J; bases unmatched to any gene: 2. Germline lookup yields CDR1 KGHDR and CDR2 SFDVKD. This CDR3 has 11 residues. CDR3 nucleotide sequence: TGTGCCACCAGTGATGGGAGGGAGCAGTACTTC. Its protein product is CATSDGREQYF.

This clonotype was counted many times. V is TRBV7-9 and J is TRBJ2-7, with D possibly matching TRBD2 (5 bases). Germline values: CDR1 SEHNR, CDR2 FQNEAQ (reference sequence). V lost 2 bases and J 0 bases, leaving 11 bases between the germline ends. This CDR3 has 15 amino acids. The DNA for the CDR3 is TGTGCCAGCAGCTTAATTTGGAGGACCTCCTACGAGCAGTACTTC. This translates into CASSLIWRTSYEQYF.

This clonotype was detected a few times. The chain recombines TRBV27 with TRBJ2-7, with 8 positions matching TRBD2. Germline lookup yields CDR1 MNHEY and CDR2 SMNVEV (reference sequence). The CDR3 contains 16 residues. After removal of 2 bases from V and 3 bases from J, the junction contained 9 bases not matched to a gene. CDR3 protein: CASSLRAGLGFYEQYF. CDR3 in DNA: TGTGCCAGCAGTTTAAGAGCGGGACTAGGGTTCTACGAGCAGTACTTC.

V and J are TRBV20-1 and TRBJ1-6, with D tentatively TRBD1 (6 bases). Germline V gives CDR1 DFQATT, CDR2 SNEGSKA (reference sequence). The CDR3 totals 13 residues. Deletions cut 6 bases from V and 6 bases from J, with 12 bases between. CDR3 nucleotides: TGCAGTGCCACAGGGTCGGGTAATTCACCCCTCCACTTT. Its protein product is CSATGSGNSPLHF.

This clonotype was picked up one time. The chain is built from TRBV29-1 and TRBJ2-1; D might be TRBD1 (6 bases). The J call is doubtful: the DNA matches TRBJ2-7 better. CDR1 SQVTM and CDR2 ANQGSEA come from the germline V gene. This CDR3 region has 14 residues. CDR3 loop: CSVPGQRSRGEQYF. Written as DNA, the CDR3 is TGCAGCGTTCCGGGACAACGGAGCCGAGGGGAGCAGTACTTC.

Concerning this clonotype: A much larger clone differs from this one at a single base, so this may be a read error. For the CDR3, the DNA is TGTGCCACCAGAGATCATAGCTCCTACAATGAGCAGTTCTTC. It codes for CATRDHSSYNEQFF. The chain combines TRBV24-1 with TRBJ2-1; no clear D. The CDR3 is made up of 14 amino acids. The germline V and J ends were trimmed by 7 bases and 0 bases, with 9 bases remaining between them. CDR1 is KGHDR and CDR2 is SFDVKD in the germline V gene.

This clonotype was observed at least ten times. V usage is TRBV9 and J usage is TRBJ2-5; a possible D gene is TRBD2 (6 bases). The germline gives CDR1 SGDLS, CDR2 YYNGEE. This CDR3 region has 13 residues. The V and J ends lost 3 bases and 5 bases respectively, with 11 bases between them. CDR3 region: CASSAMSGETQYF. CDR3 nucleotide sequence: TGTGCCAGCAGCGCTATGAGCGGGGAGACCCAGTACTTC.

The J gene is TRBJ2-7, the V gene TRBV4-3, with TRBD1 as a possible D gene (8 bases). With 0 bases removed from V and 6 bases from J, the gap between germline ends came to 15 bases. CDR1 is LGHNA, CDR2 YSLEER, per germline. This CDR3 spans 15 amino acids. This CDR3 reads CASSQEGQGLREQYF. CDR3 nucleotide sequence: TGCGCCAGCAGCCAAGAAGGACAGGGACTACGCGAGCAGTACTTC.

V and J are TRBV12-3 or TRBV12-4 and TRBJ2-1, with 9 bases fitting TRBD2. V lost 5 bases and J lost 6; bases outside the gene matches: 8. The CDR3 runs 15 residues. CDR3 nucleotides: TGTGCCAGCAGTCATAGCGGGAGTAGGGGCAATGAGCAGTTCTTC. It specifies CASSHSGSRGNEQFF.

The gene calls are TRBV20-1 and TRBJ1-1; D is ambiguous. The length of the CDR3 is 13 residues. Looked up from germline, CDR1 is DFQATT and CDR2 is SNEGSKA (reference sequence). Trimming took off 0 bases at V and 6 bases at J, with 11 bases between the two ends. The CDR3 DNA is TGCAGTGCTAGAGATTTCGGCGGCTCTGAAGCTTTCTTT. It encodes CSARDFGGSEAFF.

This clonotype was counted only a few times. This may be a read error: a much more frequent sequence differs by one nucleotide. The chain links TRBV7-2 to TRBJ2-7, with 8 bases that match TRBD1. Germline loops: CDR1 SGHTA, CDR2 FQGNSA. After removal of 5 bases from V and 1 base from J, the junction contained 10 bases not matched to a gene. The CDR3 is 16 residues long. CDR3 protein: CASSVSGTGKSYEQYF. Here the CDR3 DNA reads TGTGCCAGCAGCGTCTCCGGGACAGGTAAATCCTACGAGCAGTACTTC.

This clonotype showed up many times. The rearrangement uses TRBV7-2 and TRBJ1-4; no reliable D call. This CDR3 is built from 14 residues. Trimming took off 0 bases at V and 8 bases at J, with 10 bases between the two ends. Germline V gene lookup returns CDR1 SGHTA and CDR2 FQGNSA. DNA for the CDR3: TGTGCCAGCAGCTTAGCAGGACCCGGGGAAAAACTGTTTTTT. It codes for CASSLAGPGEKLFF.